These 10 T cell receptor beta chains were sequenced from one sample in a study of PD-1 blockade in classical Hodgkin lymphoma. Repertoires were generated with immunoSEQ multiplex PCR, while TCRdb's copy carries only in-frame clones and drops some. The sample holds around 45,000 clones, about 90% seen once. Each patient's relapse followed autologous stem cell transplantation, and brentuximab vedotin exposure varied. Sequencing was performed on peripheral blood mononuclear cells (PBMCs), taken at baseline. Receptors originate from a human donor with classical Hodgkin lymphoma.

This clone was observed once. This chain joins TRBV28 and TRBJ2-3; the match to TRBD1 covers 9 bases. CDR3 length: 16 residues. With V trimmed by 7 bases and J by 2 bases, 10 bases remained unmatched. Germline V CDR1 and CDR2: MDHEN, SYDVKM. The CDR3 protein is CASNHRGPPLTDTQYF. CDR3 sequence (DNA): TGTGCCAGCAATCACAGGGGGCCCCCCCTCACAGATACGCAGTATTTT.

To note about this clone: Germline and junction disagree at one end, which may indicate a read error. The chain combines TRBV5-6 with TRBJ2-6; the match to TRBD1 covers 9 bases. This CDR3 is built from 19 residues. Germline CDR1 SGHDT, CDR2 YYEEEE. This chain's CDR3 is CASSLVLGTGLAGANVLTF. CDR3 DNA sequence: TGTGCCAGCAGCCTAGTACTTGGGACAGGGCTCGCTGGAGCCAACGTCCTGACTTTC.

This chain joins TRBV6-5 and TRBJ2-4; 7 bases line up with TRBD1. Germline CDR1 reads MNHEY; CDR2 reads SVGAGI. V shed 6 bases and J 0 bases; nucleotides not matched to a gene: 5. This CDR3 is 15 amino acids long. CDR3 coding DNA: TGTGCCAGCAGCCTTGGGACAGCAGCCAAAAACATTCAGTACTTC. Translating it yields CASSLGTAAKNIQYF.

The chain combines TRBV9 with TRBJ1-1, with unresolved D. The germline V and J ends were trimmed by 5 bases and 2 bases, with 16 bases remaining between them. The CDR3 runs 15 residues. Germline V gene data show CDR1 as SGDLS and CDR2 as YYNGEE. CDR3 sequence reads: CASSPQPELNTEAFF. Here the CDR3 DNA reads TGTGCCAGCAGTCCTCAGCCGGAGCTCAACACTGAAGCTTTCTTT.

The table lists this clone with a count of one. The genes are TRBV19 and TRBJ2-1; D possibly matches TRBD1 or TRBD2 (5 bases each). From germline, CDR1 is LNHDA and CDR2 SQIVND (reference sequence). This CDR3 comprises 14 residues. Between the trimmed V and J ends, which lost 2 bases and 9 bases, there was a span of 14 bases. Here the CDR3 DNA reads TGTGCCAGTAGTATAACTAGGGGTGGAGGTGAGCAGTTCTTC. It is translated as CASSITRGGGEQFF. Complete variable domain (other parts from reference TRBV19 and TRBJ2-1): DGGITQSPKYLFRKEGQNVTLSCEQNLNHDAMYWYRQDPGQGLRLIYYSQIVNDFQKGDIAEGYSVSREKKESFPLTVTSAQKNPTAFYLCASSITRGGGEQFFGPGTRLTVL.

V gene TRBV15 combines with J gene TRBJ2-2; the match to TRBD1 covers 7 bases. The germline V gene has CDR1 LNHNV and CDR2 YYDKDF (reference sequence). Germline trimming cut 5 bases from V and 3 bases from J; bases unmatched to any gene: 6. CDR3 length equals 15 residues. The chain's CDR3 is CATSARDSYTGELFF. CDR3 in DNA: TGTGCCACCAGCGCCCGGGACAGCTACACCGGGGAGCTGTTTTTT.

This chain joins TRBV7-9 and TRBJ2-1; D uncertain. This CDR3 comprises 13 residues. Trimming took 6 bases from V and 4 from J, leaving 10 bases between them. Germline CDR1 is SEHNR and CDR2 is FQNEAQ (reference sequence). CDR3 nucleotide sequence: TGTGCCAGCAGAGAGGACGGGTACAATGAGCAGTTCTTC. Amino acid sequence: CASREDGYNEQFF.

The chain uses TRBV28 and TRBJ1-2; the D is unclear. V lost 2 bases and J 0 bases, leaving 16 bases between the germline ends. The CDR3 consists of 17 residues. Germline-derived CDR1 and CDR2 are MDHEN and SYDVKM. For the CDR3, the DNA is TGTGCCAGCAGTTTAACGGGTCGGATATCCCCTAACTATGGCTACACCTTC. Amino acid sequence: CASSLTGRISPNYGYTF.

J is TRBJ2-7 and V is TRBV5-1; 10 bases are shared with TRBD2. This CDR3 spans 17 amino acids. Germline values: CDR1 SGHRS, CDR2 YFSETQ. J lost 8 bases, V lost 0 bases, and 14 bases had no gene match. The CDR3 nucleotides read TGCGCCAGCAGCTTGGAGCCCTCCGGGACTAGCGTAGTAAAGCAGTACTTC. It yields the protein CASSLEPSGTSVVKQYF. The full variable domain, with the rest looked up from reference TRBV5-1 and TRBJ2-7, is KAGVTQTPRYLIKTRGQQVTLSCSPISGHRSVSWYQQTPGQGLQFLFEYFSETQRNKGNFPGRFSGRQFSNSRSEMNVSTLELGDSALYLCASSLEPSGTSVVKQYFGPGTRLTVT.

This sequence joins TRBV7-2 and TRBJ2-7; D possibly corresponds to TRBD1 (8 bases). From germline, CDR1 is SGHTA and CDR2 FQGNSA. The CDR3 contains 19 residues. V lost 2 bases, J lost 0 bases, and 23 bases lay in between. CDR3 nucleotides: TGTGCCAGCAGCTTACCACGGACCGGACAGGGAGGGTACTCCTACGAGCAGTACTTC. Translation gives CASSLPRTGQGGYSYEQYF.